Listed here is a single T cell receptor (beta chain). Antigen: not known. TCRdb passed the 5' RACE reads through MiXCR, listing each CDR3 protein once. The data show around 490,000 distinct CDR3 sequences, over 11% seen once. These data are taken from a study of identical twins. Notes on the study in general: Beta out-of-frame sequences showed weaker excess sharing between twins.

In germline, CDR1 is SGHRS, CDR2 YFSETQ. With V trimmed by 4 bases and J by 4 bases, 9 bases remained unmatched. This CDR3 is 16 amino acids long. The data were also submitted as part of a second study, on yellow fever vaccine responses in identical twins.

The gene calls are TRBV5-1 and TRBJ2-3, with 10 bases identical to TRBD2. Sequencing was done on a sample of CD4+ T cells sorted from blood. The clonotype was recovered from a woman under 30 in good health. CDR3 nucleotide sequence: TGCGCCAGCAGCCTCGAGTTGCTAGCGGGAGCAGATACGCAGTATTTT. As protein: CASSLELLAGADTQYF. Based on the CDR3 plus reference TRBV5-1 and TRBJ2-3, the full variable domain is KAGVTQTPRYLIKTRGQQVTLSCSPISGHRSVSWYQQTPGQGLQFLFEYFSETQRNKGNFPGRFSGRQFSNSRSEMNVSTLELGDSALYLCASSLELLAGADTQYFGPGTRLTVL.